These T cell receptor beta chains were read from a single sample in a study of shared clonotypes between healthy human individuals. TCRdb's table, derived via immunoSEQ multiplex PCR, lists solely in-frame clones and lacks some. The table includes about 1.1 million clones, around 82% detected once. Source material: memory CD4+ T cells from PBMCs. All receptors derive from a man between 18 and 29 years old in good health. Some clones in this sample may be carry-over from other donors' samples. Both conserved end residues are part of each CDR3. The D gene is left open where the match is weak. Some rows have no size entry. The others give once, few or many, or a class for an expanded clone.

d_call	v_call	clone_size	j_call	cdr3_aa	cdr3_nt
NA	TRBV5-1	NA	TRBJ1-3	CASSRGGSGNTIYF	TGCGCCAGCAGCCGGGGGGGATCTGGAAACACCATATATTTT
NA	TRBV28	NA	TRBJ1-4	CASTDVEAGQEKLFF	TGTGCCAGCACCGACGTTGAGGCAGGGCAAGAAAAACTGTTTTTT
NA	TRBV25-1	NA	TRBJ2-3	CATQGRIAGTDTQYF	TGTGCCACCCAGGGGAGGATAGCGGGCACAGATACGCAGTATTTT
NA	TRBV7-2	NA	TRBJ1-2	CASRTSGVPNYGYTF	TGTGCCAGCAGAACTAGCGGGGTTCCTAACTATGGCTACACCTTC
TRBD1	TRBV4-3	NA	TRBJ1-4	CASSQGDRDEKLFF	TGCGCCAGCAGCCAAGGGGACAGGGATGAAAAACTGTTTTTT
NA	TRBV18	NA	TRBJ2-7	CASSPGVMGTAYEQYF	TGTGCCAGCTCACCAGGGGTCATGGGAACCGCCTACGAGCAGTACTTC
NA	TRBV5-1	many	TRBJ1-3	CASSLEARRALSSSGNTIYF	TGCGCCAGCAGCTTGGAGGCCCGCCGGGCACTAAGTTCCTCTGGAAACACCATATATTTT
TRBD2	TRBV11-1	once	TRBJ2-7	CASSHLKGLAPKQYF	TGTGCCAGCAGCCACCTTAAAGGACTAGCGCCGAAGCAGTACTTC
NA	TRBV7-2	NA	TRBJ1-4	CASRAGDVISEKLFF	TGTGCCAGCAGGGCGGGAGATGTGATTTCTGAAAAACTGTTTTTT
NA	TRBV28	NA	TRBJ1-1	CASSSGAAPEAFF	TGTGCCAGCAGTTCAGGGGCGGCCCCTGAAGCTTTCTTT
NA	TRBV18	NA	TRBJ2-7	CASSPPSGRREQYF	TGTGCCAGCTCACCACCGTCCGGGCGGCGCGAGCAGTACTTC
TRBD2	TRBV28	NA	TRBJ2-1	CASSPGGYFYEQFF	TGTGCCAGCAGTCCGGGGGGGTATTTCTATGAGCAGTTCTTC
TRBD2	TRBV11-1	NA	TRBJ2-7	CASSFGAGAGEQYF	TGTGCCAGCAGCTTCGGAGCGGGAGCGGGGGAGCAGTACTTC
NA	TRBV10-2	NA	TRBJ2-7	CASRVGGGDGEQYF	TGCGCCAGTAGAGTGGGGGGTGGTGATGGGGAGCAGTACTTC
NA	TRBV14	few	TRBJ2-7	CASSLNSGAEQYF	TGTGCCAGCAGCCTGAACTCGGGAGCCGAGCAGTACTTC
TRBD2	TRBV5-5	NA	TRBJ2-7	CASSLEGGRYYEQYF	TGTGCCAGCAGCTTGGAGGGCGGGAGGTACTACGAGCAGTACTTC
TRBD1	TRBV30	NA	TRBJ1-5	CAWSVGAGGGQPQHF	TGTGCCTGGAGTGTCGGGGCAGGGGGCGGTCAGCCCCAGCATTTT
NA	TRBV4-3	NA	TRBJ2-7	CASSQDGGMGYEQYF	TGCGCCAGCAGCCAAGATGGGGGGATGGGGTACGAGCAGTACTTC
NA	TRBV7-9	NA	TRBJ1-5	CASTRSNQPQHF	TGTGCCAGCACCCGGTCCAATCAGCCCCAGCATTTT
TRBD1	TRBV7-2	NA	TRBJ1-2	CASSLQIGTGGYGSYGYTF	TGTGCCAGCAGCTTACAGATTGGGACAGGGGGTTATGGGAGCTATGGCTACACCTTC
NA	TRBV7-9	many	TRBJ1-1	CASSPRGLEAFF	TGTGCCAGCAGCCCGAGAGGGCTTGAAGCTTTCTTT
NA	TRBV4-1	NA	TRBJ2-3	CASSQGQAPDTQYF	TGCGCCAGCAGCCAAGGACAGGCACCAGATACGCAGTATTTT
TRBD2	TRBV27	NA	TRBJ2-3	CASSLASGGTDTQYF	TGTGCCAGCAGTTTGGCTAGCGGGGGCACAGATACGCAGTATTTT
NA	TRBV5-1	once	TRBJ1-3	CASSVDVGPGNTIYF	TGCGCCAGCAGCGTTGACGTGGGTCCTGGAAACACCATATATTTT
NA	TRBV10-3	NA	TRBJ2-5	CAISDPGRWETQYF	TGTGCCATCAGTGATCCTGGAAGATGGGAGACCCAGTACTTC
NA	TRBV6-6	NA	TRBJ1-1	CASSYPGVGNTEAFF	TGTGCCAGCAGTTACCCAGGGGTCGGGAACACTGAAGCTTTCTTT
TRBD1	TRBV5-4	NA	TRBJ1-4	CASSDRERATNEKLFF	TGTGCCAGCAGCGACAGGGAAAGAGCAACTAATGAAAAACTGTTTTTT
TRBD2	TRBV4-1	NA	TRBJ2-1	CASSHPAGTSVDNEQFF	TGCGCCAGCAGCCATCCTGCAGGGACTAGCGTAGACAATGAGCAGTTCTTC
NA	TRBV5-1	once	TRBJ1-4	CASSSDNEKLFF	TGCGCCAGCAGCTCGGATAATGAAAAACTGTTTTTT
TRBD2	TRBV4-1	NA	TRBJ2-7	CASSQVLTSGSMYEQYF	TGCGCCAGCAGCCAAGTCCTAACTAGCGGGAGTATGTACGAGCAGTACTTC
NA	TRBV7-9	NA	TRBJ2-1	CASSLLGSREVNEQFF	TGTGCCAGCAGTTTATTAGGGAGCAGGGAGGTCAATGAGCAGTTCTTC
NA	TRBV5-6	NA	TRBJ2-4	CASSLTGAPENIQYF	TGTGCCAGCAGCCTAACCGGGGCCCCGGAAAACATTCAGTACTTC
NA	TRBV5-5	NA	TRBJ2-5	CASSGRTANGETQYF	TGTGCCAGCAGCGGACGGACAGCTAACGGAGAGACCCAGTACTTC
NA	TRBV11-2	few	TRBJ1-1	CASSQGTSGAFF	TGTGCCAGCAGCCAAGGAACCAGCGGAGCTTTCTTT
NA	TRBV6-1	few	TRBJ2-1	CASSEARAAWDNEQFF	TGTGCCAGCAGTGAAGCGCGGGCCGCGTGGGACAATGAGCAGTTCTTC
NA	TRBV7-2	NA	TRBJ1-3	CASSLGSFFSGNTIYF	TGTGCCAGCAGCTTAGGGTCTTTCTTCTCTGGAAACACCATATATTTT
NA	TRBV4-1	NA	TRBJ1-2	CASSQDGKETF	TGCGCCAGCAGCCAAGATGGGAAAGAGACCTTC
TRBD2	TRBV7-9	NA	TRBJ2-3	CASSLLAGGSTDTQYF	TGTGCCAGCAGCCTACTAGCGGGAGGGAGCACAGATACGCAGTATTTT
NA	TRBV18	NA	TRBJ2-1	CASSPLVGLGTSDNEQFF	TGTGCCAGCTCACCGCTTGTAGGACTGGGCACCTCTGACAATGAGCAGTTCTTC
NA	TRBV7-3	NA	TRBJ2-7	CASSLAGAYEQYF	TGTGCCAGCAGTCTGGCAGGGGCCTACGAGCAGTACTTC
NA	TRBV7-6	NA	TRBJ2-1	CASSLDQGQFF	TGTGCCAGCAGCTTAGACCAAGGGCAGTTCTTC
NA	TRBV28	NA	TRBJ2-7	CASSLLQGSGEQYF	TGTGCCAGCAGTTTATTGCAGGGGTCGGGCGAGCAGTACTTC
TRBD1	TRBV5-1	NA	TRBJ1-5	CASSPDRGNQPQHF	TGCGCCAGCAGCCCGGACAGGGGAAATCAGCCCCAGCATTTT